This T cell receptor (beta chain) emerged from a study of blood T cell repertoires in COVID-19. For the study at large: From the United States, Italy and Spain came samples of acute and convalescent COVID-19. Sources were T cells, B-cell-depleted T cells, or PBMCs; the material itself was cDNA or gDNA.

In the source study's methods: Scientists estimated how many nucleated cells there were by amplifying reference gene primers. Assay used: immunoSEQ multiplex PCR; TCRdb lists only in-frame clones, some missing. The V and J calls and the clone size are those of that table, but D and trimming were determined from the DNA. The table records some 130,000 clones, over 75% of them present only once. Per germline, CDR1 LNHNV and CDR2 YYDKDF (reference sequence). The germline V and J ends were trimmed by 0 bases and 8 bases, with 14 bases remaining between them. The CDR3 loop spans 15 amino acids. The chain is built from TRBV15 and TRBJ2-1; D ambiguous. The receptor comes from a man aged 35-49 years with active or convalescent COVID-19. The sequenced sample was peripheral blood. CDR3 protein: CATSREDLGGHEQFF. The CDR3 DNA reads TGTGCCACCAGCAGAGAGGATCTCGGTGGGCATGAGCAGTTCTTC. The full variable domain, rest sourced from reference TRBV15 and TRBJ2-1, is DAMVIQNPRYQVTQFGKPVTLSCSQTLNHNVMYWYQQKSSQAPKLLFHYYDKDFNNEADTPDNFQSRRPNTSFCFLDIRSPGLGDTAMYLCATSREDLGGHEQFFGPGTRLTVL.